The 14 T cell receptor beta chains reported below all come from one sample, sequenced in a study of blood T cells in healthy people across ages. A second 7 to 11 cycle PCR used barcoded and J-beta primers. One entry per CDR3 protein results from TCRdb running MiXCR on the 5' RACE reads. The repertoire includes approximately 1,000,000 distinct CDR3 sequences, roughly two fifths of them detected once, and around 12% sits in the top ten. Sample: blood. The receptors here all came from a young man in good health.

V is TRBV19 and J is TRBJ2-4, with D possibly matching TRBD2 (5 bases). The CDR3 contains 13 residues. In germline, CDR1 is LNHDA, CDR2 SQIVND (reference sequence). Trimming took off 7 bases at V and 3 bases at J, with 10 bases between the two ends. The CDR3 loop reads CASTGYGKNIQYF. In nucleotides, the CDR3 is TGTGCCAGTACGGGGTATGGCAAAAACATTCAGTACTTC.

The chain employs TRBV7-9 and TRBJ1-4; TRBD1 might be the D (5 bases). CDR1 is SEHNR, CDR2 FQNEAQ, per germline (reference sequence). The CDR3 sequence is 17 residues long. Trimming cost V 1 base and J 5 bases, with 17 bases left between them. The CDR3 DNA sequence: TGTGCCAGCAGCTTAGGCCGGATCGGCAAGGGGAATGAAAAACTGTTTTTT. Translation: CASSLGRIGKGNEKLFF.

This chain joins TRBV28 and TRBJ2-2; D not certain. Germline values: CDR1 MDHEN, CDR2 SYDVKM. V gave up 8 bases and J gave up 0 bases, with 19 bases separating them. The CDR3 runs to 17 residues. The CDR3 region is CASYRSRKLTNTGELFF. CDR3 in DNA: TGTGCCAGCTATCGGTCAAGGAAATTAACGAACACCGGGGAGCTGTTTTTT.

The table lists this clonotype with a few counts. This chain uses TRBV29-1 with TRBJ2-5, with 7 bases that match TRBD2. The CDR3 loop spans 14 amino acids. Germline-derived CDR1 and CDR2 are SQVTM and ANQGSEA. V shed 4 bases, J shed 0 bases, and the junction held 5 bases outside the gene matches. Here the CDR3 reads CSVGRGGYQETQYF. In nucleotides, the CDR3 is TGCAGCGTTGGGCGCGGGGGTTACCAAGAGACCCAGTACTTC.

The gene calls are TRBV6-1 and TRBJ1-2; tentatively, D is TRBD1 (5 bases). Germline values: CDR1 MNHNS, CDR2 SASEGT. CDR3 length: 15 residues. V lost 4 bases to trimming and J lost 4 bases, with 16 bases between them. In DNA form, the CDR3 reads TGTGCCAGCAGTGCACGGGAGACAGTAGGCTATGGCTACACCTTC. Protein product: CASSARETVGYGYTF.

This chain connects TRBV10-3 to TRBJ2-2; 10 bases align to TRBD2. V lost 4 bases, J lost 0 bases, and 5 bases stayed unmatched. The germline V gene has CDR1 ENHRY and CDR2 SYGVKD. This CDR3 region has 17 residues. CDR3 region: CAISGASGGTNTGELFF. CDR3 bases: TGTGCCATCAGTGGGGCTAGCGGGGGCACGAACACCGGGGAGCTGTTTTTT.

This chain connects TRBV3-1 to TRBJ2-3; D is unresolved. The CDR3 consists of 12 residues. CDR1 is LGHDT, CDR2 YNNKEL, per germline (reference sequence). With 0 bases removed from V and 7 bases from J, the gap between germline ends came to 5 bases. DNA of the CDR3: TGTGCCAGCAGCCAAGACCGGTATACGCAGTATTTT. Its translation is CASSQDRYTQYF.

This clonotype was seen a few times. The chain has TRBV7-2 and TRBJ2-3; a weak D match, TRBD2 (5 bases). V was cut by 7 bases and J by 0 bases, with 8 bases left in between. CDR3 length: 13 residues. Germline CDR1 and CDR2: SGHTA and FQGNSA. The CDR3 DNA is TGTGCCAGCACGGGGTTTAGCACAGATACGCAGTATTTT. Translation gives CASTGFSTDTQYF.

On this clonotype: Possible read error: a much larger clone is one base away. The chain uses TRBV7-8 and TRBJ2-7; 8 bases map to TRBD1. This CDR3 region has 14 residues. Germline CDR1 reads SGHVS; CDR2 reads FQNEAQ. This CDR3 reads CVSSLSTGDTEQYF. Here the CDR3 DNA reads TGTGTCAGCAGCTTATCGACAGGGGATACTGAGCAGTACTTC.

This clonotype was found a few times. The CDR3 region is CASSLSRPGSSYNSPLHF. The DNA for the CDR3 is TGTGCCAGCAGCCTCTCACGCCCGGGAAGCTCCTATAATTCACCCCTCCACTTT. The chain carries TRBV7-2 and TRBJ1-6, with D unclear. Germline V lookup: CDR1 SGHTA, CDR2 FQGNSA. This CDR3 has 18 residues. The germline V and J ends were trimmed by 5 bases and 0 bases, with 17 bases remaining between them.

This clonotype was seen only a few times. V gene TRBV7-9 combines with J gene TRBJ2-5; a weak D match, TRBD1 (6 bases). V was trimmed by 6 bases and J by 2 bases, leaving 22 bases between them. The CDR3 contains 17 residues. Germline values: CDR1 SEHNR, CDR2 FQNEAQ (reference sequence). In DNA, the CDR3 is TGTGCCAGCAGTCATCCACCTCGATGGACAGTACAAGAGACCCAGTACTTC. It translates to CASSHPPRWTVQETQYF. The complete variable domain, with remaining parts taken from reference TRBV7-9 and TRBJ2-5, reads DTGVSQNPRHKITKRGQNVTFRCDPISEHNRLYWYRQTLGQGPEFLTYFQNEAQLEKSRLLSDRFSAERPKGSFSTLEIQRTEQGDSAMYLCASSHPPRWTVQETQYFGPGTRLLVL.

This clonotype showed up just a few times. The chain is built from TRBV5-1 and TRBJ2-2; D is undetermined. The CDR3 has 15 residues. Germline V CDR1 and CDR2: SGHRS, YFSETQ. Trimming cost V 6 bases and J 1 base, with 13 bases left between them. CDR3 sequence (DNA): TGCGCCAGCACCCTACGCCGGCAGAACACCGGGGAGCTGTTTTTT. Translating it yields CASTLRRQNTGELFF.

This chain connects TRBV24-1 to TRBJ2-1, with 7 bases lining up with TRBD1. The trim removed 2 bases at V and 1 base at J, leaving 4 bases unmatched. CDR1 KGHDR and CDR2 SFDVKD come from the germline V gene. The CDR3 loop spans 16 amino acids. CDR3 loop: CATSDSTGWSYNEQFF. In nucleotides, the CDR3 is TGTGCCACCAGTGATTCGACAGGGTGGTCCTACAATGAGCAGTTCTTC.

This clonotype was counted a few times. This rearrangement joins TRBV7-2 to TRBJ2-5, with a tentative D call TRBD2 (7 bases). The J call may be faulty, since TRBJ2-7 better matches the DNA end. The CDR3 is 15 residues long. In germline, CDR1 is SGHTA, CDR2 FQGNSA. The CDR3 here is CASSLESGGIYEQYF. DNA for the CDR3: TGTGCCAGCAGCTTAGAGTCGGGGGGCATCTACGAGCAGTACTTC.